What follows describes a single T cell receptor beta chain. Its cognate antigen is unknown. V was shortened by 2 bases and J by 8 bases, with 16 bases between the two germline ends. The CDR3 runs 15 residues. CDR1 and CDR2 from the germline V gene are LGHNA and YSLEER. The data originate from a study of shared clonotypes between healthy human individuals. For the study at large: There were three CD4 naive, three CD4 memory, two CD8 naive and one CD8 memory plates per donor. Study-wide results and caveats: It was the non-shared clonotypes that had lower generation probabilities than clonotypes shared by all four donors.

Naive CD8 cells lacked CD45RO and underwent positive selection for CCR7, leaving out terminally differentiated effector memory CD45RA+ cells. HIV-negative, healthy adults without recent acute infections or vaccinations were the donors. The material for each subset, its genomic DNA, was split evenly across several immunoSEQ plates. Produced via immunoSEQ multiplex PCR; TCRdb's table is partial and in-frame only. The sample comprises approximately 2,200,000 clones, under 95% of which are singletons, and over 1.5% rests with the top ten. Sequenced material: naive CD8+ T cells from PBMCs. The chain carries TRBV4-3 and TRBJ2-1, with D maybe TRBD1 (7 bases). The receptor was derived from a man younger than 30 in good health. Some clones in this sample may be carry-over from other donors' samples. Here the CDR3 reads CASSQSSGGGYEQFF. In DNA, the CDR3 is TGCGCCAGCAGCCAAAGCAGCGGAGGGGGCTATGAGCAGTTCTTC.